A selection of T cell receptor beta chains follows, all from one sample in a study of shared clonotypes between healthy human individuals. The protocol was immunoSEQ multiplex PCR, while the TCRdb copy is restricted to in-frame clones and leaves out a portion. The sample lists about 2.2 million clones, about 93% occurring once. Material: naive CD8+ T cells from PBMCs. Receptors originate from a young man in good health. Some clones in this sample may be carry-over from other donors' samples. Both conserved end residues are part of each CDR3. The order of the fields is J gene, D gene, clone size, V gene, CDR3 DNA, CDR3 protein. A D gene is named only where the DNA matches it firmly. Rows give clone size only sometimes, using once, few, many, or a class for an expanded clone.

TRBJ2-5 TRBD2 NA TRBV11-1 TGTGCCAGCAGCCGCTCGCGGGGGACCCAAGAGACCCAGTACTTC CASSRSRGTQETQYF
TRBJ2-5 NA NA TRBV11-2 TGTGCCAGCAGCTTCGGGAGCGTTTATCAAGAGACCCAGTACTTC CASSFGSVYQETQYF
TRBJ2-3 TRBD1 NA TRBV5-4 TGTGCCAGCAGCTGGGGACAGACCACAGATACGCAGTATTTT CASSWGQTTDTQYF
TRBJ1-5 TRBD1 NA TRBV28 TGTGCCAGCAGTTTTCCTCCAGGGGGCGTGCAGCCCCAGCATTTT CASSFPPGGVQPQHF
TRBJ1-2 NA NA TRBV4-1 TGCGCCAGCAGCCAAGATCTGTCAGCCGGCTACTATGGCTACACCTTC CASSQDLSAGYYGYTF
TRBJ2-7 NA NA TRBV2 TGTGCCAGCAGTGAAAGGCCCCTTTACGAGCAGTACTTC CASSERPLYEQYF
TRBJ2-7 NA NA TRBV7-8 TGTGCCAGCAGCTTGTATAGGGACGGGGTCGAGCAGTACTTC CASSLYRDGVEQYF
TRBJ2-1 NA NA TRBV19 TGTGCCAGTAGTAGGCAGGGCAATGAGCAGTTCTTC CASSRQGNEQFF
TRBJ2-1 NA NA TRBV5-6 TGTGCCAGCAGCTCGGGAGAGTACAATGAGCAGTTCTTC CASSSGEYNEQFF
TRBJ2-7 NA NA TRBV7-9 TGTACCAGCAGCTTAGTCGACTACGAGCAGTACTTC CTSSLVDYEQYF
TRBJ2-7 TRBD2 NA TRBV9 TGTGCCAGCAGCGTAGAGGGACTAGCGGGATCCGGCGAGCAGTACTTC CASSVEGLAGSGEQYF
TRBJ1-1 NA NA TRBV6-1 TGTGCCAGCAGTGAAGCGGGGGGTCCTCAAATGGGGGACACTGAAGCTTTCTTT CASSEAGGPQMGDTEAFF
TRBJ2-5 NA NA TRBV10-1 TGCGCCAGCAGCGGGGGTTGGGAAGAGACCCAGTACTTC CASSGGWEETQYF
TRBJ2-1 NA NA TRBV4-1 TGCGCCAGCAGCCAACCTACCCATACGGGACGCGAGCAGTTCTTC CASSQPTHTGREQFF
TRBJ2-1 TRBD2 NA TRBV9 TGTGCCAGCAGCCTCGGACTAGCGGGAGGTTCCAGCTCCTACAATGAGCAGTTCTTC CASSLGLAGGSSSYNEQFF
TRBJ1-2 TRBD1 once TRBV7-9 TGTGCCAGCAGCTTGAGGGTAGACAGGGATGGCTACACCTTC CASSLRVDRDGYTF
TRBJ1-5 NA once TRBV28 TGTGCCAGCTCAAATCAGCCCCAGCATTTT CASSNQPQHF
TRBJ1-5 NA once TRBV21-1 TGTGCCAGCAGCAAAAAAGATAAAGGACTCCTAGGGACTCAGCCCCAGCATTTT CASSKKDKGLLGTQPQHF
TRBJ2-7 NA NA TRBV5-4 TGTGCCAGCAGCTTGGGGCTTGACACCTACGAGCAGTACTTC CASSLGLDTYEQYF
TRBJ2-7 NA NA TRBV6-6 TGTGCCAGCAGTTACGCTCAGGGGGGGACCTACGAGCAGTACTTC CASSYAQGGTYEQYF
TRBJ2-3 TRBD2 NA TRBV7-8 TGTGCCAGCAGTTCAAGCGGGAGGACTGTAGATACGCAGTATTTT CASSSSGRTVDTQYF
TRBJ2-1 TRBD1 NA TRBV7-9 TGTGCCAGCAGCGAAAGAACCGGGACAGGGGAAAATGAGCAGTTCTTC CASSERTGTGENEQFF
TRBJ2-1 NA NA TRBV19 TGTGCCAGTAGCCTGGGACCGGGACCCTACAATGAGCAGTTCTTC CASSLGPGPYNEQFF
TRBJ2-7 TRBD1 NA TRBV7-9 TGTGCCAGCAGCCCGTCGGGACAGATCTACGAGCAGTACTTC CASSPSGQIYEQYF
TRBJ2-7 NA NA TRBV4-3 TGCGCCAGCAGCCAAGATCCGGGGGGCGGAGGGAGCGAGCAGTACTTC CASSQDPGGGGSEQYF
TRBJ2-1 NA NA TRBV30 TGTGCCTGGAGGCCGTACAATGAGCAGTTCTTC CAWRPYNEQFF
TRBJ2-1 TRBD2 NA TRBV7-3 TGTGCCAGCAGCCTAGGGACTAGCGGGAACGATGAGCAGTTCTTC CASSLGTSGNDEQFF
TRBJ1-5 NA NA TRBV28 TGTGCCAGCAGTTTAATACTGGGCGGCGGTCTGGGGGGAGCCCAGCATTTT CASSLILGGGLGGAQHF
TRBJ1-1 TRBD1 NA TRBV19 TGTGCCAGTAGTAGGGGACAGGGAGACACTGAAGCTTTCTTT CASSRGQGDTEAFF
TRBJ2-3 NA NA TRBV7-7 TGTGCCAGCAGCTTGCGTGAATCAGATACGCAGTATTTT CASSLRESDTQYF
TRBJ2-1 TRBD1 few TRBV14 TGTGCCAGCAGCCACGTCCCGGGACAGGGAGACAATGAGCAGTTCTTC CASSHVPGQGDNEQFF
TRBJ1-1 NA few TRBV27 TGTGCCAGCAGTTTCGGAGGGGGGATCACTGAAGCTTTCTTT CASSFGGGITEAFF
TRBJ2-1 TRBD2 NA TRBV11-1 TGTGCCAGCAGCTTAGATAGCGGGAGGAGAGATGAGCAGTTCTTC CASSLDSGRRDEQFF
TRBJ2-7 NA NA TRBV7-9 TGTGCCAGCAGCTTAGAATCAGGTTGGTTGCAGTACTTC CASSLESGWLQYF
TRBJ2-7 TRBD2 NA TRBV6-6 TGTGCCAGCAGTTCATGGGAGGGAGAGGACGAGCAGTACTTC CASSSWEGEDEQYF
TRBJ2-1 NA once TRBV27 TGTGCCAGCAGTTTGATTGGGGCGCGGAAAGGGAATGAGCAGTTCTTC CASSLIGARKGNEQFF
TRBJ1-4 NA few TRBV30 TGTGCCTGGTCAGGGTTGGATGAAAAACTGTTTTTT CAWSGLDEKLFF
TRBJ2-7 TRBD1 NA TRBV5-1 TGCGCCAGCAGCTTGACAGGACAGGGAAAAGGCTACGAGCAGTACTTC CASSLTGQGKGYEQYF
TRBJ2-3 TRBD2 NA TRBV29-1 TGCAGCGTAAGGGGCGGGAGCGTCGCAGATACGCAGTATTTT CSVRGGSVADTQYF
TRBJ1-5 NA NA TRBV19 TGTGCCAGTAGGAGATACAGGGATCAGCCCCAGCATTTT CASRRYRDQPQHF
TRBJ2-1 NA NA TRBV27 TGTGCCAGCAGTTTAGGGAGGTACAATGAGCAGTTCTTC CASSLGRYNEQFF
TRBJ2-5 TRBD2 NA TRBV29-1 TGCAGCGTTTATTGGACTAGCGGGAGGGGTAAGCCAGTCCAAGAGACCCAGTACTTC CSVYWTSGRGKPVQETQYF
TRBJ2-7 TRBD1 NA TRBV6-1 TGTGCCAGCAGAAACACCGGGACAGGGATTTACGAGCAGTACTTC CASRNTGTGIYEQYF
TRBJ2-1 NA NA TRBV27 TGTGCCAGCAGTCGCGGACTCGTACCTTATAATGAGCAGTTCTTC CASSRGLVPYNEQFF
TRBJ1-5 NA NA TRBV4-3 TGCGCCAGCAGCCAAGGAAGGCACAATCAGCCCCAGCATTTT CASSQGRHNQPQHF
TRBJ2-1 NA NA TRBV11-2 TGTGCCAGCAGCGGTGGACAGTCGGAGGACAATGAGCAGTTCTTC CASSGGQSEDNEQFF